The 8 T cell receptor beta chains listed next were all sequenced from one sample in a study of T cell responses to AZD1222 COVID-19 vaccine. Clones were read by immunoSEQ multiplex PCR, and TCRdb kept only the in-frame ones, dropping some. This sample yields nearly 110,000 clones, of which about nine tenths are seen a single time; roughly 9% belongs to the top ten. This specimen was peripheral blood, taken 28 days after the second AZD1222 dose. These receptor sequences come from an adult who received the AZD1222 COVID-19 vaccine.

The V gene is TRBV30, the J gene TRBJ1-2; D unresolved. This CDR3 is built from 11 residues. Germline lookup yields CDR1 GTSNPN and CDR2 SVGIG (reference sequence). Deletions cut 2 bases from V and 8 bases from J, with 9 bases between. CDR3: CAWSRPRGYTF. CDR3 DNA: TGTGCCTGGAGTCGCCCTAGGGGCTACACCTTC.

The CDR3 is CASSQELDSYEQYF. CDR3 DNA: TGTGCCAGCAGCCAAGAACTTGACTCCTACGAGCAGTACTTC. This chain joins TRBV4-2 and TRBJ2-7, with no clear D. Deletions cut 0 bases from V and 0 bases from J, with 6 bases between. CDR3 length equals 14 residues. Germline V lookup: CDR1 LGHNA, CDR2 YNFKEQ.

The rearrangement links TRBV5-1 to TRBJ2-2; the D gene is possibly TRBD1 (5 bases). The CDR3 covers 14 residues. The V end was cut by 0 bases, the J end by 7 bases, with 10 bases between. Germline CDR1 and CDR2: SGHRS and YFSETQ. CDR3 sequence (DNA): TGCGCCAGCAGCTTGGACAGGCCCGGCGGGGAGCTGTTTTTT. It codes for CASSLDRPGGELFF.

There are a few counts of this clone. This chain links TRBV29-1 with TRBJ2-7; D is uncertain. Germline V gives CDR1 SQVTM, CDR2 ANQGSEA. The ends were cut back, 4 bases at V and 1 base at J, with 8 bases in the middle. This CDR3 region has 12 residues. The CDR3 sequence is CSVGARSYEQYF. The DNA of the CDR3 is TGCAGCGTTGGTGCCAGATCCTACGAGCAGTACTTC.

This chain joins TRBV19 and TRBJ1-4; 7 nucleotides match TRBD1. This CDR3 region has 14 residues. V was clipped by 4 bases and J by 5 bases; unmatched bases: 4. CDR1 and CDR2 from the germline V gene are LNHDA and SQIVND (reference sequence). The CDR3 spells CASSNPGQNEKLFF. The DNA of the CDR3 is TGTGCCAGTAGTAACCCGGGACAGAATGAAAAACTGTTTTTT.

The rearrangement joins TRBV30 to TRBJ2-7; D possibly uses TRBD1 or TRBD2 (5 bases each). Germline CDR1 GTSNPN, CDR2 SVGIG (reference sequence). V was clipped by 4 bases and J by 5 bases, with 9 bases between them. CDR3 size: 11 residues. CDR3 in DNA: TGTGCCTGGAATAGGGGAGACGAGCAGTACTTC. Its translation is CAWNRGDEQYF.

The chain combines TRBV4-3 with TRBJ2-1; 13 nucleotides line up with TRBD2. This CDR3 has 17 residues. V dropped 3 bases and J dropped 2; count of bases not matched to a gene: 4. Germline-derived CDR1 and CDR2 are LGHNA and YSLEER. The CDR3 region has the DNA TGCGCCAGCAGCCACACTAGCGGGAGGGGGCCCTACAATGAGCAGTTCTTC. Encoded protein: CASSHTSGRGPYNEQFF.

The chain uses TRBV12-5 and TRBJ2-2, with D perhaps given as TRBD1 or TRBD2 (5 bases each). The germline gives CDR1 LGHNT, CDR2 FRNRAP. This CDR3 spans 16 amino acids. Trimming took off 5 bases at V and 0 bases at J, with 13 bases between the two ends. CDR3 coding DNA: TGTGCTAGTGGTCCCCAGGTGGGGGCGAACACCGGGGAGCTGTTTTTT. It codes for CASGPQVGANTGELFF. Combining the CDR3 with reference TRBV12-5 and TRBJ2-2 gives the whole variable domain DARVTQTPRHKVTEMGQEVTMRCQPILGHNTVFWYRQTMMQGLELLAYFRNRAPLDDSGMPKDRFSAEMPDATLATLKIQPSEPRDSAVYFCASGPQVGANTGELFFGEGSRLTVL.